Below are 21 T cell receptor beta chains sequenced from a single sample in a study of CD8 T cells in ankylosing spondylitis. MiXCR was run by TCRdb on the 5' RACE reads, yielding one entry per CDR3 protein. The sample yields around 100,000 distinct CDR3 sequences, around 24% seen once. The sequenced sample consisted of synovial fluid, either unsorted or a sorted T cell fraction (not recorded which). The origin of the receptors is a male donor with ankylosing spondylitis.

This clonotype appeared a few times. V is TRBV20-1 and J is TRBJ2-5; 9 bases fit TRBD1. J gave up 5 bases and V 1 base, and 8 bases lay outside the gene matches. This CDR3 is built from 15 residues. Germline CDR1 and CDR2: DFQATT and SNEGSKA (reference sequence). Here the CDR3 DNA reads TGCAGTGCTAGAGGACCGGGACAGGGCGGGGAGACCCAGTACTTC. This encodes CSARGPGQGGETQYF.

This clonotype was detected many times. The CDR3 protein is CASSLPEGAGNTIYF. The CDR3 DNA sequence: TGTGCCAGCAGTTTACCAGAGGGGGCTGGAAACACCATATATTTT. This chain uses TRBV7-9 with TRBJ1-3; weak D call: TRBD1 (6 bases). There are 15 residues in the CDR3. The germline CDR1 and CDR2 sequences are SEHNR and FQNEAQ (reference sequence). Trimming took off 6 bases at V and 2 bases at J, with 14 bases between the two ends.

The rearrangement links TRBV7-2 to TRBJ2-3; D is possibly TRBD2 (5 bases). The germline V gene encodes CDR1 SGHTA and CDR2 FQGNSA. Between the trimmed V and J ends, which lost 0 bases and 2 bases, there was a span of 9 bases. The CDR3 contains 15 residues. This CDR3 reads CASSLAGSPTDTQYF. The CDR3 nucleotides read TGTGCCAGCAGCTTAGCGGGGAGCCCCACAGATACGCAGTATTTT.

This clonotype was counted only a few times. The chain employs TRBV4-1 and TRBJ2-1; tentative D call: TRBD1 (6 bases). The CDR3 extends over 18 amino acids. Trimming shortened V by 0 bases and J by 8 bases, and 23 bases separated the two germline ends. Per the germline V gene, CDR1 is MGHRA and CDR2 is YSYEKL. CDR3: CASSQEIGWETEGDEQFF. The CDR3, as DNA: TGCGCCAGCAGCCAAGAGATCGGCTGGGAAACCGAGGGGGATGAGCAGTTCTTC.

V gene TRBV29-1 combines with J gene TRBJ2-2; a weak D match, TRBD2 (6 bases). This CDR3 is 14 amino acids long. Trimming shortened V by 7 bases and J by 3 bases, and 15 bases separated the two germline ends. Germline CDR1 and CDR2: SQVTM and ANQGSEA. CDR3 in DNA: TGCAGCGCCGTGCGCGGGGCTGACACCGGGGAGCTGTTTTTT. Its translation is CSAVRGADTGELFF.

V and J are TRBV29-1 and TRBJ1-4, with D perhaps matching TRBD1 (5 bases). The CDR3 loop spans 12 amino acids. With 4 bases removed from V and 7 bases from J, the gap between germline ends came to 10 bases. Germline CDR1 SQVTM, CDR2 ANQGSEA. The DNA of the CDR3 is TGCAGCGTTGCGGGGGTGGGTGAAAAACTGTTTTTT. As protein: CSVAGVGEKLFF.

This clonotype was picked up a small number of times. The rearrangement joins TRBV20-1 to TRBJ2-3, with TRBD2 matching over 11 bases. CDR3 size: 19 residues. V lost 0 bases and J lost 3; bases outside the gene matches: 14. The germline V gene encodes CDR1 DFQATT and CDR2 SNEGSKA (reference sequence). CDR3 loop: CSARDLGSGRALVTDTQYF. Here the CDR3 DNA reads TGCAGTGCTAGAGATCTGGGTAGCGGGAGGGCCCTCGTGACAGATACGCAGTATTTT.

The V call is TRBV20-1, the J call TRBJ2-7, with D maybe TRBD2 (5 bases). V lost 0 bases and J 5 bases, leaving 11 bases between the germline ends. The CDR3 sequence is 13 residues long. Germline-derived CDR1 and CDR2 are DFQATT and SNEGSKA (reference sequence). The CDR3 loop is CSARDPTRDEQYF. CDR3 DNA sequence: TGCAGTGCTAGAGACCCCACTAGGGACGAGCAGTACTTC.

This clonotype was counted a few times. The chain links TRBV24-1 to TRBJ1-4; 9 bases are a match to TRBD1. Germline CDR1 reads KGHDR; CDR2 reads SFDVKD. The CDR3 runs to 15 residues. V gave up 4 bases and J gave up 6 bases; unmatched junction bases: 5. Written as DNA, the CDR3 is TGTGCCACCAGTGACCCGGGACAGGGTTATGAAAAACTGTTTTTT. It is translated as CATSDPGQGYEKLFF.

This clonotype showed up many times. V and J are TRBV5-1 and TRBJ2-5; 8 bases match TRBD2. Germline CDR1 is SGHRS and CDR2 is YFSETQ. This CDR3 is built from 17 residues. V lost 5 bases, J lost 4 bases, and 16 bases stayed unmatched. CDR3 in amino acids: CASSLDPSGRHGETQYF. DNA of the CDR3: TGCGCCAGCAGTCTGGATCCCAGCGGGAGACACGGAGAGACCCAGTACTTC.

This clonotype occurred many times. The rearrangement uses TRBV24-1 and TRBJ2-7; 8 bases line up with TRBD1. The trim removed 9 bases at V and 1 base at J, leaving 4 bases unmatched. Germline assignment: CDR1 KGHDR and CDR2 SFDVKD. The CDR3 totals 13 residues. This CDR3 reads CATGQGNSYEQYF. The CDR3 nucleotides read TGTGCCACCGGACAGGGAAATTCCTACGAGCAGTACTTC.

V gene TRBV7-9 combines with J gene TRBJ2-7; 12 bases line up with TRBD2. The CDR3 spans 16 residues. The junction had 3 bases not matched to a gene; V was cut back by 1 base and J by 2 bases. Germline-derived CDR1 and CDR2 are SEHNR and FQNEAQ (reference sequence). This CDR3 reads CASSLVPSGRAYEQYF. DNA for the CDR3: TGTGCCAGCAGCTTAGTCCCTAGCGGGAGGGCCTACGAGCAGTACTTC.

This clonotype occurred a few times. This chain uses TRBV5-1 with TRBJ2-7, with D possibly being TRBD2 (6 bases). Trimming took 3 bases from V and 1 from J, leaving 14 bases between them. This CDR3 spans 15 amino acids. CDR1 is SGHRS, CDR2 YFSETQ, per germline. The CDR3 coding sequence is TGCGCCAGCAGCTCCGTTGGGGGGAGATCCTACGAGCAGTACTTC. It is translated as CASSSVGGRSYEQYF.

V and J are TRBV7-9 and TRBJ2-5; 8 nucleotides line up with TRBD2. The CDR3 runs 15 residues. Per the germline V gene, CDR1 is SEHNR and CDR2 is FQNEAQ (reference sequence). V lost 4 bases, J lost 2 bases, and 6 bases stayed unmatched. Written as DNA, the CDR3 is TGTGCCAGCAGCTCCCGGACTAGCATACAAGAGACCCAGTACTTC. Encoded protein: CASSSRTSIQETQYF.

In its sample, this clonotype was seen many times. This chain joins TRBV7-2 and TRBJ2-5, with unresolved D. V gave up 2 bases and J gave up 7 bases, with 8 bases separating them. In germline, CDR1 is SGHTA, CDR2 FQGNSA. There are 12 residues in the CDR3. The CDR3 nucleotides read TGTGCCAGCAGCTTAACAGAGGCGACCCAGTACTTC. Residues: CASSLTEATQYF. Full variable domain (missing parts from reference TRBV7-2 and TRBJ2-5): GAGVSQSPSNKVTEKGKDVELRCDPISGHTALYWYRQSLGQGLEFLIYFQGNSAPDKSGLPSDRFSAERTGGSVSTLTIQRTQQEDSAVYLCASSLTEATQYFGPGTRLLVL.

This rearrangement joins TRBV5-1 to TRBJ1-1; D is unclear. CDR3 length: 11 amino acids. Trimming stripped 5 bases from V and 1 base from J, with 3 bases between. The germline V gene encodes CDR1 SGHRS and CDR2 YFSETQ. The CDR3 loop is CASRRNTEAFF. The CDR3 region has the DNA TGCGCCAGCAGACGGAACACTGAAGCTTTCTTT.

This clonotype appeared a few times. The rearrangement uses TRBV24-1 and TRBJ2-3; no firm D call. The V end was cut by 3 bases, the J end by 4 bases, with 4 bases between. The CDR3 totals 12 residues. Per the germline V gene, CDR1 is KGHDR and CDR2 is SFDVKD. The CDR3 region is CATSDISDTQYF. The DNA of the CDR3 is TGTGCCACCAGTGATATCTCAGATACGCAGTATTTT.

This clonotype was seen only a few times. CDR3 amino acids: CASSPPGLYEQYV. CDR3 nucleotides: TGTGCCAGCTCACCACCGGGACTCTACGAGCAGTACGTC. This sequence joins TRBV18 and TRBJ2-7; perhaps TRBD2 as D (6 bases). Trimming left V 0 bases short and J 3 bases short, with 6 bases between. CDR1 and CDR2 (germline): KGHSH, LQKENI. This CDR3 spans 13 amino acids.

The rearrangement links TRBV5-1 to TRBJ2-7, with D perhaps matching TRBD2 (6 bases). This CDR3 comprises 13 residues. V was cut by 6 bases and J by 7 bases, with 17 bases left in between. CDR1 and CDR2 (germline): SGHRS, YFSETQ. The CDR3 coding sequence is TGCGCCAGCAAGGCGGGACCCGAACTTGAGCAGTACGTC. It is translated as CASKAGPELEQYV.

This clonotype was seen a few times. The rearrangement joins TRBV27 to TRBJ1-1, with D maybe TRBD1 (5 bases). Germline V gene lookup returns CDR1 MNHEY and CDR2 SMNVEV (reference sequence). V gave up 0 bases and J gave up 4 bases, with 9 bases separating them. The CDR3 runs to 14 residues. As DNA, the CDR3 is TGTGCCAGCAGTTTATCACCAGGGATCACTGAAGCTTTCTTT. It yields the protein CASSLSPGITEAFF.

The chain is built from TRBV5-1 and TRBJ2-2; D remains ambiguous. CDR1 SGHRS and CDR2 YFSETQ come from the germline V gene. Trimming cost V 6 bases and J 6 bases, with 15 bases left between them. The CDR3 covers 14 residues. The CDR3 nucleotides read TGCGCCAGCATCCCTTCCCCAAGATCCGGGGAGCTGTTTTTT. This codes for CASIPSPRSGELFF.